Listed here are 22 T cell receptor beta chains from one sample, sequenced in a study of human T cells and chemical hapten exposure. Via MiXCR, TCRdb re-called the RACE reads, giving one row per CDR3 protein. The sample includes more than 250,000 distinct CDR3 sequences, about 8.1% of them seen just once. Sample time point: pre-sensitization, week 0. Specified treatment: therapeutic diphenylcyclopropenone sensitization with weekly scalp DPC. Sequenced material: whole blood, taken in connection with sensitization to the hapten diphenylcyclopropenone (DPC). These receptor sequences come from a middle-aged woman with alopecia areata. Some clones in this sample may be carry-over from other donors' samples.

This clonotype appeared a few times. The chain combines TRBV5-1 with TRBJ2-5; D is undetermined. V gave up 0 bases and J gave up 3 bases, with 12 bases separating them. The CDR3 has 15 residues. In germline, CDR1 is SGHRS, CDR2 YFSETQ. CDR3 sequence: CASSLGGGSEETQYF. Written as DNA, the CDR3 is TGCGCCAGCAGCTTGGGAGGTGGCAGTGAAGAGACCCAGTACTTC. Full variable domain (rest looked up from reference TRBV5-1 and TRBJ2-5): KAGVTQTPRYLIKTRGQQVTLSCSPISGHRSVSWYQQTPGQGLQFLFEYFSETQRNKGNFPGRFSGRQFSNSRSEMNVSTLELGDSALYLCASSLGGGSEETQYFGPGTRLLVL.

The chain couples TRBV9 to TRBJ2-5, with 7 bases fitting TRBD2. This CDR3 spans 14 amino acids. CDR1 and CDR2 (germline): SGDLS, YYNGEE. V was pared by 3 bases and J by 1 base, with 3 bases of the junction left unmatched. CDR3 DNA sequence: TGTGCCAGCAGCGAGGGAGGGCTCCAAGAGACCCAGTACTTC. Protein sequence: CASSEGGLQETQYF.

The CDR3 nucleotides read TGCGCCAGCAGCTTCGGCTCACAGGGGGCGAACGAGCAGTACTTC. Protein sequence: CASSFGSQGANEQYF. The rearrangement joins TRBV5-1 to TRBJ2-7; 9 bases are a match to TRBD1. Germline V lookup: CDR1 SGHRS, CDR2 YFSETQ. The ends lost 2 bases at V and 5 bases at J; junction bases unmatched: 8. There are 15 residues in the CDR3.

J is TRBJ1-4 and V is TRBV11-2; 9 bases line up with TRBD1. Germline values: CDR1 SGHAT, CDR2 FQNNGV. V shed 5 bases and J 8 bases; nucleotides not matched to a gene: 9. The CDR3 is 15 amino acids. CDR3 loop: CASSRGQGGPEKLFF. Written as DNA, the CDR3 is TGTGCCAGCAGCCGGGGACAGGGTGGACCGGAAAAACTGTTTTTT.

This clonotype came up many times. The chain combines TRBV5-1 with TRBJ2-7; TRBD1 matches at 7 bases. J was trimmed by 5 bases and V by 2 bases; bases with no gene match: 4. Looked up from germline, CDR1 is SGHRS and CDR2 is YFSETQ. The length of the CDR3 is 13 residues. For the CDR3, the DNA is TGCGCCAGCAGCTTACGACAGGGTAACGAGCAGTACTTC. This codes for CASSLRQGNEQYF. The whole variable domain, remainder taken from reference TRBV5-1 and TRBJ2-7, is KAGVTQTPRYLIKTRGQQVTLSCSPISGHRSVSWYQQTPGQGLQFLFEYFSETQRNKGNFPGRFSGRQFSNSRSEMNVSTLELGDSALYLCASSLRQGNEQYFGPGTRLTVT.

The rearrangement links TRBV18 to TRBJ2-7, with D unclear. V was trimmed by 6 bases and J by 3 bases, leaving 6 bases between them. This CDR3 is built from 11 residues. CDR1 is KGHSH, CDR2 LQKENI, per germline. CDR3 loop: CASSADYEQYF. CDR3 nucleotide sequence: TGTGCCAGCTCGGCGGACTACGAGCAGTACTTC.

This clonotype was seen repeatedly, ten times or more. The chain couples TRBV24-1 to TRBJ1-5, with 10 nucleotides matching TRBD1. The V gene end was trimmed by 3 bases and the J gene end by 6 bases; junction bases not matched to a gene: 4. Germline V gene lookup returns CDR1 KGHDR and CDR2 SFDVKD. This CDR3 is built from 15 residues. The CDR3 sequence is CATSDGTGAFQPQHF. The CDR3 region has the DNA TGTGCCACCAGTGATGGGACAGGGGCGTTTCAGCCCCAGCATTTT.

This clonotype was detected a few times. This sequence joins TRBV12-3 or TRBV12-4 and TRBJ1-1; D not resolved. This CDR3 spans 12 amino acids. With 7 bases removed from V and 4 bases from J, the gap between germline ends came to 10 bases. DNA of the CDR3: TGTGCCAGCACCATCCGTGGCACTGAAGCTTTCTTT. The encoded protein is CASTIRGTEAFF.

V usage is TRBV7-2 and J usage is TRBJ1-5; D unclear. CDR1 and CDR2 (germline): SGHTA, FQGNSA. V was cut by 2 bases and J by 6 bases, with 8 bases left in between. There are 13 residues in the CDR3. The CDR3 spells CASSLYEAQPQHF. The CDR3 bases are TGTGCCAGCAGCTTATACGAAGCTCAGCCCCAGCATTTT.

A few counts support this clonotype. The chain links TRBV24-1 to TRBJ2-7, with a possible D match to TRBD1 (5 bases). Trimming left V 3 bases short and J 4 bases short, with 9 bases between. There are 13 residues in the CDR3. Per germline, CDR1 KGHDR and CDR2 SFDVKD. CDR3 sequence (DNA): TGTGCCACCAGTGATCCGAACAGGTACGAGCAGTACTTC. Translation gives CATSDPNRYEQYF.

The sample holds a few counts of this clonotype. This chain connects TRBV20-1 to TRBJ2-4, with 14 bases that match TRBD2. Germline loops: CDR1 DFQATT, CDR2 SNEGSKA (reference sequence). V dropped 3 bases and J dropped 16; count of bases not matched to a gene: 8. The CDR3 runs to 13 residues. This CDR3 reads CSAREMGLAGVYF. The CDR3 DNA follows: TGCAGTGCTAGGGAGATGGGACTAGCGGGAGTTTACTTC.

This clonotype has at least ten counts. The chain uses TRBV2 and TRBJ2-1; 9 bases match TRBD1. With 6 bases clipped from V and 1 base from J, the junction kept 10 bases outside the gene matches. The CDR3 contains 17 residues. In germline, CDR1 is SNHLY, CDR2 FYNNEI. The CDR3 sequence is CASSGQGLGSSYNEQFF. The CDR3 region has the DNA TGTGCCAGCAGCGGACAGGGGTTGGGAAGTTCCTACAATGAGCAGTTCTTC.

This clonotype occurred a few times. In nucleotides, the CDR3 is TGTGCCAGCAGTCTCCGGGACCCCAGGGATACGCAGTATTTT. Translating it yields CASSLRDPRDTQYF. The chain links TRBV27 to TRBJ2-3; perhaps D is TRBD1 or TRBD2 (5 bases each). Germline assignment: CDR1 MNHEY and CDR2 SMNVEV (reference sequence). CDR3 size: 14 residues. V shed 5 bases and J shed 6 bases, with 15 bases lying between them.

This clonotype has a single count. No conserved phenylalanine or tryptophan is present at the end of the CDR3, so a read error is the likely explanation. The chain links TRBV27 to TRBJ2-7, with D perhaps matching TRBD1 (5 bases). There are 16 residues in the CDR3. Trimming left V 5 bases short and J 2 bases short, with 19 bases between. Germline-derived CDR1 and CDR2 are MNHEY and SMNVEV (reference sequence). CDR3 protein: CASSPTTVPGTYEQYS. CDR3 DNA sequence: TGTGCCAGCAGTCCAACGACAGTCCCAGGGACCTACGAGCAGTACTCC.

This chain connects TRBV25-1 to TRBJ1-1, with D uncertain. V was trimmed by 6 bases and J by 6 bases, leaving 14 bases between them. The CDR3 is 13 residues long. Per the germline V gene, CDR1 is MGHDK and CDR2 is SYGVNS. The CDR3 DNA sequence: TGTGCCAGCAGACGAACCGACACCTCTGAAGCTTTCTTT. Translating it yields CASRRTDTSEAFF.

The rearrangement joins TRBV5-6 to TRBJ2-3, with TRBD2 as a possible D gene (6 bases). V lost 4 bases and J lost 2, with 11 bases in between. The CDR3 is 14 amino acids. Germline V gene sequence: CDR1 SGHDT, CDR2 YYEEEE. The CDR3 sequence: CASSPRDFTDTQYF. The DNA of the CDR3 is TGTGCCAGCAGCCCCCGGGACTTCACAGATACGCAGTATTTT. The variable domain in full, with the rest retrieved from reference TRBV5-6 and TRBJ2-3, is DAGVTQSPTHLIKTRGQQVTLRCSPKSGHDTVSWYQQALGQGPQFIFQYYEEEERQRGNFPDRFSGHQFPNYSSELNVNALLLGDSALYLCASSPRDFTDTQYFGPGTRLTVL.

This clonotype was observed a handful of times. DNA for the CDR3: TGTGCCAGCGAAATTGGGATAGGGTACGAGCAGTACTTC. Amino acid sequence: CASEIGIGYEQYF. The chain has TRBV30 and TRBJ2-7; D is unresolved. The CDR3 covers 13 residues. Germline values: CDR1 GTSNPN, CDR2 SVGIG (reference sequence). The V end was cut by 8 bases, the J end by 4 bases, with 18 bases between.

This clonotype has ten or more counts. The V call is TRBV7-9, the J call TRBJ2-7, with 8 bases matching TRBD1. This CDR3 spans 15 amino acids. V was clipped by 4 bases and J by 2 bases; unmatched bases: 7. Germline V gene sequence: CDR1 SEHNR, CDR2 FQNEAQ (reference sequence). For the CDR3, the DNA is TGTGCCAGCAGCTCCGACAGGGGACTCCCCTACGAGCAGTACTTC. It yields the protein CASSSDRGLPYEQYF.

This clonotype has a handful of counts. The rearrangement links TRBV12-3 or TRBV12-4 to TRBJ2-1; perhaps TRBD1 as D (5 bases). The V and J ends lost 6 bases and 6 bases respectively, with 9 bases between them. This CDR3 is 12 amino acids long. The CDR3 protein is CASRIDSNEQFF. For the CDR3, the DNA is TGTGCCAGCAGAATAGACAGCAATGAGCAGTTCTTC.

This sequence joins TRBV28 and TRBJ2-5, with 9 bases lining up with TRBD1. Germline CDR1 and CDR2: MDHEN and SYDVKM. The ends lost 6 bases at V and 1 base at J; junction bases unmatched: 6. The length of the CDR3 is 15 residues. The CDR3 bases are TGTGCCAGCAGGGGGGGACAGGGACCCCAAGAGACCCAGTACTTC. Translated, it gives CASRGGQGPQETQYF. Looking up the rest from reference TRBV28 and TRBJ2-5 gives the full variable domain: DVKVTQSSRYLVKRTGEKVFLECVQDMDHENMFWYRQDPGLGLRLIYFSYDVKMKEKGDIPEGYSVSREKKERFSLILESASTNQTSMYLCASRGGQGPQETQYFGPGTRLLVL.

This clonotype was seen a few times. J is TRBJ2-3 and V is TRBV29-1, with D unresolved. V was cut by 8 bases and J by 5 bases, with 14 bases left in between. Germline V gene lookup returns CDR1 SQVTM and CDR2 ANQGSEA. CDR3 length equals 12 residues. The chain's CDR3 is CSPRVSGDTQYF. CDR3 sequence (DNA): TGCAGCCCCCGAGTCAGTGGAGATACGCAGTATTTT.

This clonotype was found a few times. The J gene is TRBJ2-1, the V gene TRBV12-3 or TRBV12-4; D tentatively fits TRBD1 or TRBD2 (5 bases each). V lost 8 bases and J 4 bases, leaving 21 bases between the germline ends. The CDR3 spans 16 residues. The CDR3: CASRPPGASPYNEQFF. The CDR3 DNA reads as TGTGCCAGCCGACCCCCTGGGGCTAGCCCATACAATGAGCAGTTCTTC.